Following are 11 T cell receptor beta chains from one sample sequenced in a study of T cell repertoires in cytomegalovirus infection. The antigens of these receptors remain unknown. TCRdb recomputed calls from the reads with MiXCR, one row per CDR3 protein. The sample records about 470,000 distinct CDR3 sequences, about 39% being singletons. The sample in question was cultured PBMCs, obtained from culture after CMV antigen stimulation. These receptors all stem from a human donor in good health (CMV status not recorded). Some clones in this sample may be carry-over from other donors' samples.

This clonotype occurred a few times. The chain combines TRBV7-6 with TRBJ2-5; 10 positions agree with TRBD2. The CDR3 runs 15 residues. J lost 5 bases, V lost 2 bases, and 5 bases had no gene match. Germline V CDR1 and CDR2: SGHVS, FNYEAQ. The CDR3 protein is CASSLPLAGEETQYF. CDR3 nucleotide sequence: TGTGCCAGCAGCTTACCCCTAGCGGGAGAGGAGACCCAGTACTTC.

The V gene is TRBV28, the J gene TRBJ2-1; 12 bases align to TRBD2. Germline lookup yields CDR1 MDHEN and CDR2 SYDVKM. V was clipped by 0 bases and J by 9 bases; unmatched bases: 3. The length of the CDR3 is 15 residues. The CDR3 DNA sequence: TGTGCCAGCAGTTTATGGAAACTAGCGGGGGGTGAGCAGTTCTTC. Its protein is CASSLWKLAGGEQFF.

V is TRBV7-2 and J is TRBJ2-1; 14 nucleotides agree with TRBD2. V lost 5 bases and J lost 5; bases outside the gene matches: 5. The CDR3 extends over 16 amino acids. The germline gives CDR1 SGHTA, CDR2 FQGNSA. The CDR3 coding sequence is TGTGCCAGCAGCATTCGGGGACTAGCGGGAGACAATGAGCAGTTCTTC. Translation gives CASSIRGLAGDNEQFF.

This rearrangement joins TRBV25-1 to TRBJ2-2; D ambiguous. The CDR3 sequence is 13 residues long. Germline loops: CDR1 MGHDK, CDR2 SYGVNS. V lost 5 bases to trimming and J lost 9 bases, with 13 bases between them. Written as DNA, the CDR3 is TGTGCCAGCAGTACCCTGGGTTTCCGGGAGCTGTTTTTT. Its translation is CASSTLGFRELFF.

The chain has TRBV2 and TRBJ2-6; D not resolved. This CDR3 has 17 residues. Germline V CDR1 and CDR2: SNHLY, FYNNEI. V shed 6 bases and J shed 0 bases, with 15 bases lying between them. For the CDR3, the DNA is TGTGCCAGCAGCGCTGGCAGGTCGCCCTCTGGGGCCAACGTCCTGACTTTC. Its protein is CASSAGRSPSGANVLTF.

The gene calls are TRBV19 and TRBJ2-3; possibly TRBD1 for D (6 bases). Germline V gene sequence: CDR1 LNHDA, CDR2 SQIVND (reference sequence). V gave up 8 bases and J gave up 3 bases, with 15 bases separating them. The CDR3 contains 14 residues. This CDR3 is CASRPDRSTDTQYF. CDR3 DNA sequence: TGTGCCAGTCGACCAGACAGGTCGACAGATACGCAGTATTTT. Looking up the rest from reference TRBV19 and TRBJ2-3 gives the full variable domain: DGGITQSPKYLFRKEGQNVTLSCEQNLNHDAMYWYRQDPGQGLRLIYYSQIVNDFQKGDIAEGYSVSREKKESFPLTVTSAQKNPTAFYLCASRPDRSTDTQYFGPGTRLTVL.

The V and J genes are TRBV2 and TRBJ2-1, with TRBD2 matching 13 bases. V shed 6 bases and J 4 bases; nucleotides not matched to a gene: 6. Germline V CDR1 and CDR2: SNHLY, FYNNEI. The CDR3 consists of 16 residues. The chain's CDR3 is CASRGLAGVGYNEQFF. CDR3 bases: TGTGCCAGCAGAGGACTAGCGGGGGTGGGGTACAATGAGCAGTTCTTC. Full variable domain (outside the CDR3, taken from reference TRBV2 and TRBJ2-1): EPEVTQTPSHQVTQMGQEVILRCVPISNHLYFYWYRQILGQKVEFLVSFYNNEISEKSEIFDDQFSVERPDGSNFTLKIRSTKLEDSAMYFCASRGLAGVGYNEQFFGPGTRLTVL.

This sequence joins TRBV7-2 and TRBJ1-6; weak D call: TRBD1 (5 bases). This CDR3 has 15 amino acids. Germline values: CDR1 SGHTA, CDR2 FQGNSA. The germline V and J ends were trimmed by 2 bases and 7 bases, with 12 bases remaining between them. The CDR3 here is CASSLPGGVNSPLHF. CDR3 in DNA: TGTGCCAGCAGCTTACCGGGGGGGGTAAATTCACCCCTCCACTTT.

This sequence joins TRBV12-3 or TRBV12-4 and TRBJ2-1; 9 bases align to TRBD2. This CDR3 is built from 19 residues. The J segment lost 0 bases and the V segment lost 6 bases, leaving 15 bases of the junction unmatched. Here the CDR3 reads CASRPGRLAGMSSYNEQFF. The CDR3, as DNA: TGTGCCAGCAGACCAGGGAGGCTAGCGGGGATGAGCTCCTACAATGAGCAGTTCTTC.

The chain carries TRBV7-6 and TRBJ2-7; possibly TRBD2 for D (6 bases). V lost 1 base and J lost 2, with 12 bases in between. Germline CDR1 is SGHVS and CDR2 is FNYEAQ. The CDR3 is 15 residues long. This CDR3 reads CASSLVTWGAYEQYF. The CDR3 nucleotides read TGTGCCAGCAGCTTAGTAACGTGGGGGGCCTACGAGCAGTACTTC.

The chain links TRBV6-2 or TRBV6-3 to TRBJ2-5; TRBD2 is a possible D gene (6 bases). The CDR3 consists of 17 residues. Germline V CDR1 and CDR2: MNHEY, SVGEGT. Trimming stripped 6 bases from V and 2 bases from J, with 22 bases between. The CDR3 sequence is CASSRRIGHGGQETQYF. The CDR3 nucleotides are TGTGCCAGCAGCCGCCGGATCGGTCATGGGGGGCAAGAGACCCAGTACTTC.